A single sample gave rise to the 2 T cell receptor beta chains below, sequenced in a study of blood T cell repertoires in COVID-19 (dated by TCRdb to 2020 to 2021). The protocol used for the library was the immunoSEQ multiplex PCR assay. TCRdb provides this immuneACCESS table in a form limited to in-frame rearrangements. Some clones are lacking; in checked studies, under half of them reflect an unresolved V gene, and why the rest are absent is not known. The sample table records tens of thousands of clones; roughly 80% of these occur just once. 25% to 30% of the sample is taken by the ten largest. The sequencing input was peripheral blood. These receptors originate from a human donor in a cohort sampled during active COVID-19.

V gene TRBV28 combines with J gene TRBJ1-4, with 8 positions matching TRBD1. This CDR3 is built from 16 residues. Germline CDR1 reads MDHEN; CDR2 reads SYDVKM. V shed 7 bases, J shed 3 bases, and the junction held 10 bases outside the gene matches. The CDR3 sequence: CASTLAGGAANEKLFF. CDR3 nucleotide sequence: TGTGCCAGCACCTTGGCAGGGGGCGCGGCTAATGAAAAACTGTTTTTT.

Here the CDR3 DNA reads TGCGCCAGCAGCTTTAACAGGGTTGACGAGCAGTACTTC. It codes for CASSFNRVDEQYF. This rearrangement joins TRBV5-1 to TRBJ2-7, with a weak D call TRBD1 (6 bases). Germline V CDR1 and CDR2: SGHRS, YFSETQ. Between the trimmed V and J ends, which lost 2 bases and 5 bases, there was a span of 11 bases. The CDR3 runs to 13 residues.